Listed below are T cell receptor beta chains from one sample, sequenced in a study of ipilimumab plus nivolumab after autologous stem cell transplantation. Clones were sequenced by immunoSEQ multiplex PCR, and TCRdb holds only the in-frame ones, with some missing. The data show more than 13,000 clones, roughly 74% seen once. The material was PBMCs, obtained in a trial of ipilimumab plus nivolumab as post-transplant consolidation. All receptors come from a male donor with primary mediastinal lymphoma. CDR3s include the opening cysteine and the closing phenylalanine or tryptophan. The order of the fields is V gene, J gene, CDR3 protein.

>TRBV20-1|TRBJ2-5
CSAVFGETQYF
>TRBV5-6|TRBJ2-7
CASSSTGRQYF
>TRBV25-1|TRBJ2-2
CASSTTGGGELFF
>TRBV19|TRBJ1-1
CASSPGQRNTEAFF
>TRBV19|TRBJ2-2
CASSIDLLGGPGELFF
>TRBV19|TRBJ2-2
CASRLEPEAAGELFF
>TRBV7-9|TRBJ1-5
CASSLVGDSNQPQHF
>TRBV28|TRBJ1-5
CASSLFRVAQPQHF
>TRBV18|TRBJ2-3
CASSPVPRKRDTQYF
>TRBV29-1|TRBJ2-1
CSAGYRGSNEQFF
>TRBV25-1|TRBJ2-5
CASAPPVQETQYF
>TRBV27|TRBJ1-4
CASSVAGINEKLFF
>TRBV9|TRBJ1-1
CASSVDTMVNTEAFF
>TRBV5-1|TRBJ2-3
CASSLPPVFHTQYF
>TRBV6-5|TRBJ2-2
CASSPPRPGELFF
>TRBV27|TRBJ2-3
CASSPASGGLLSTDTQYF
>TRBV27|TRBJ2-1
CASSYAQGFTYNEQFF
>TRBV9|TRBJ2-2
CASSKTGQVTTGELFF
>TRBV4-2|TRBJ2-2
CASSQEEGTAGELFF
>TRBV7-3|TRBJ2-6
CASSLSAGASGANVLTF
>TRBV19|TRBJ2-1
CASSIGGGYNEQFF
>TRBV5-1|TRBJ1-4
CASSSTGLDEKLFF
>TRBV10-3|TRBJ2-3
CAISEIEGRLTDTQYF
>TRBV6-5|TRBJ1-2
CASSYSDKNYGYTF
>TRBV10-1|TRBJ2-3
CASSDPIAGAKDTQYF
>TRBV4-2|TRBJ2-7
CASSQEASLRYYEQYF
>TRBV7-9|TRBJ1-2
CASSLDQGGYTF
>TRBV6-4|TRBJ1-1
CASSVGTEAFF
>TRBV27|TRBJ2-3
CASYTGTSGSGTQYF
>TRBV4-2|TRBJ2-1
CASSQEGGVTYNEQFF
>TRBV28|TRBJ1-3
CASSLSVGSGNTIYF
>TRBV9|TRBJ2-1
CASSPGTQSYNEQFF
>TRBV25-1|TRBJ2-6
CASSEGASGANVLTF
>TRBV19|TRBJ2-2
CASSEGGTGPTGELFF
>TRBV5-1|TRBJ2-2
CASSLGSTDTGELFF
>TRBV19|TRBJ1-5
CASSIGTGNQPQHF
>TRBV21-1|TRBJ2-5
CASSTRAGFGETQYF